Below are 27 T cell receptor beta chains sequenced from a single sample in a study of cytomegalovirus exposure and HLA in healthy donors. PCR was performed using 60 Vbeta and 13 Jbeta primers. The protocol was immunoSEQ multiplex PCR, while the TCRdb copy is restricted to in-frame clones and leaves out a portion. The sample holds 120,000 or so clones, around 83% seen once. Sequences were obtained from PBMCs. These receptor sequences come from a human donor in good health.

The V gene is TRBV7-2, the J gene TRBJ2-3, with unresolved D. V dropped 3 bases and J dropped 6 bases, with 16 bases sitting between them. The CDR3 has 15 residues. CDR1 and CDR2 from the germline V gene are SGHTA and FQGNSA. CDR3 residues: CASSFRPRNPDTQYF. In nucleotides, the CDR3 is TGTGCCAGCAGCTTCCGCCCCAGGAACCCGGATACGCAGTATTTT.

The chain combines TRBV7-2 with TRBJ2-3; D is perhaps TRBD2 (5 bases). The CDR3 has 15 residues. The germline V gene has CDR1 SGHTA and CDR2 FQGNSA. V was shortened by 5 bases and J by 2 bases, with 14 bases between the two germline ends. The CDR3 DNA reads as TGTGCCAGCAGCCTACGGGGTCCTATCACAGATACGCAGTATTTT. Translated: CASSLRGPITDTQYF.

V and J are TRBV14 and TRBJ2-4; 10 nucleotides align to TRBD2. The CDR3 loop spans 14 amino acids. The J segment lost 7 bases and the V segment lost 4 bases, leaving 4 bases of the junction unmatched. Germline assignment: CDR1 SGHDN and CDR2 FVKESK. Written as DNA, the CDR3 is TGTGCCAGCAGCCCAAGCGGGGGGGCGAACATTCAGTACTTC. This sequence encodes CASSPSGGANIQYF.

This clone has just one count. V usage is TRBV16 and J usage is TRBJ1-4, with TRBD1 as a possible D gene (6 bases). The germline V gene encodes CDR1 KGHSY and CDR2 FQNENV. V dropped 2 bases and J dropped 8 bases, with 12 bases sitting between them. The CDR3 covers 14 residues. CDR3 in amino acids: CASSQVGHPEKLFF. DNA of the CDR3: TGTGCCAGCAGCCAAGTGGGACACCCAGAAAAACTGTTTTTT. The full variable domain, rest sourced from reference TRBV16 and TRBJ1-4, is GEEVAQTPKHLVRGEGQKAKLYCAPIKGHSYVFWYQQVLKNEFKFLISFQNENVFDETGMPKERFSAKCLPNSPCSLEIQATKLEDSAVYFCASSQVGHPEKLFFGSGTQLSVL.

CDR3 amino acids: CASSFRGGTDTQYF. As DNA, the CDR3 is TGTGCCAGTAGTTTTCGGGGGGGCACAGATACGCAGTATTTT. The J gene is TRBJ2-3, the V gene TRBV19, with 7 bases that match TRBD2. CDR1 and CDR2 from the germline V gene are LNHDA and SQIVND (reference sequence). V gave up 5 bases and J gave up 1 base; unmatched junction bases: 3. The CDR3 has 14 amino acids.

V gene TRBV5-4 combines with J gene TRBJ2-5; D ambiguous. V was cut by 6 bases and J by 1 base, with 4 bases left in between. CDR3 length equals 11 residues. CDR1 SGHNT and CDR2 YYREEE come from the germline V gene (reference sequence). The CDR3 DNA sequence: TGTGCCAGCAAAGCCCAAGAGACCCAGTACTTC. Amino acids: CASKAQETQYF.

This chain joins TRBV5-4 and TRBJ2-7, with 8 bases identical to TRBD2. Germline CDR1 is SGHNT and CDR2 is YYREEE (reference sequence). The V gene end was trimmed by 4 bases and the J gene end by 5 bases; junction bases not matched to a gene: 8. The CDR3 extends over 14 amino acids. The CDR3 reads CASSRGLVTDEQYF. In DNA form, the CDR3 reads TGTGCCAGCAGCAGGGGACTAGTAACGGACGAGCAGTACTTC.

The chain joins TRBV4-2 to TRBJ2-1; D might be TRBD1 (8 bases). This CDR3 contains 12 residues. Trimming cost V 6 bases and J 8 bases, with 11 bases left between them. Germline CDR1 is LGHNA and CDR2 is YNFKEQ. This CDR3 is CASRQGGDEQFF. The CDR3 coding sequence is TGTGCCAGCAGACAGGGGGGGGATGAGCAGTTCTTC.

The V call is TRBV4-1, the J call TRBJ2-1, with 10 nucleotides matching TRBD2. CDR3 size: 19 residues. V shed 0 bases, J shed 5 bases, and the junction held 13 bases outside the gene matches. Germline loops: CDR1 MGHRA, CDR2 YSYEKL. In nucleotides, the CDR3 is TGCGCCAGCAGCCAAGATTGGGCTAGCGGGGGCCTACCCGACAATGAGCAGTTCTTC. It translates to CASSQDWASGGLPDNEQFF.

This clone has only one observation. The chain couples TRBV4-1 to TRBJ1-5, with D unclear. The CDR3 extends over 14 amino acids. The V and J ends lost 0 bases and 1 base respectively, with 4 bases between them. Germline V gene lookup returns CDR1 MGHRA and CDR2 YSYEKL. Written as DNA, the CDR3 is TGCGCCAGCAGCCAAGAAATAAGCAATCAGCCCCAGCATTTT. This codes for CASSQEISNQPQHF.

V usage is TRBV27 and J usage is TRBJ2-1, with TRBD1 as a possible D gene (5 bases). The CDR3 runs to 15 residues. Trimming took 1 base from V and 6 from J, leaving 13 bases between them. Looked up from germline, CDR1 is MNHEY and CDR2 is SMNVEV (reference sequence). Here the CDR3 DNA reads TGTGCCAGCAGTTTATTAGGGGTAGTGGTCAATGAGCAGTTCTTC. It encodes CASSLLGVVVNEQFF.

The CDR3 spells CAISALGGSQYF. The CDR3 DNA reads as TGTGCCATCAGTGCCCTCGGGGGGTCCCAGTACTTC. The chain recombines TRBV10-3 with TRBJ2-7, with 7 bases lining up with TRBD2. This CDR3 has 12 residues. The junction had 7 bases not matched to a gene; V was cut back by 4 bases and J by 10 bases. Germline assignment: CDR1 ENHRY and CDR2 SYGVKD.

The V call is TRBV9, the J call TRBJ2-1; D may be TRBD2 (5 bases). CDR3 length: 15 residues. CDR1 and CDR2 (germline): SGDLS, YYNGEE. Trimming took off 4 bases at V and 1 base at J, with 12 bases between the two ends. DNA of the CDR3: TGTGCCAGCAGCCCTAGCCCCCTATCCTACAATGAGCAGTTCTTC. Translating it yields CASSPSPLSYNEQFF.

The rearrangement uses TRBV5-1 and TRBJ2-1, with TRBD2 as a possible D gene (5 bases). There are 11 residues in the CDR3. The V end lost 3 bases, the J end lost 12 bases, and 10 bases lay between the germline ends. CDR1 and CDR2 (germline): SGHRS, YFSETQ. CDR3 coding DNA: TGCGCCAGCAGCTGGAACGGGATGCAGTTCTTC. Its protein product is CASSWNGMQFF. The full variable domain, with the rest looked up from reference TRBV5-1 and TRBJ2-1, is KAGVTQTPRYLIKTRGQQVTLSCSPISGHRSVSWYQQTPGQGLQFLFEYFSETQRNKGNFPGRFSGRQFSNSRSEMNVSTLELGDSALYLCASSWNGMQFFGPGTRLTVL.

The chain is built from TRBV5-5 and TRBJ1-1; D is perhaps TRBD1 (6 bases). Trimming took 2 bases from V and 6 from J, leaving 11 bases between them. The CDR3 totals 13 residues. Per germline, CDR1 SGHKS and CDR2 YYEKEE (reference sequence). The CDR3 nucleotides read TGTGCCAGCAGCTTACCAGGGGACGCTGAAGCTTTCTTT. Its protein product is CASSLPGDAEAFF. The full variable domain, in which reference TRBV5-5 and TRBJ1-1 provide the parts outside the CDR3, is DAGVTQSPTHLIKTRGQQVTLRCSPISGHKSVSWYQQVLGQGPQFIFQYYEKEERGRGNFPDRFSARQFPNYSSELNVNALLLGDSALYLCASSLPGDAEAFFGQGTRLTVV.

This chain uses TRBV4-1 with TRBJ2-5; TRBD1 matches 9 bases. There are 15 residues in the CDR3. V was pared by 3 bases and J by 4 bases, with 6 bases of the junction left unmatched. Looked up from germline, CDR1 is MGHRA and CDR2 is YSYEKL. CDR3 in DNA: TGCGCCAGCAGCCAGATACAGGGGGCCTTAGAGACCCAGTACTTC. This encodes CASSQIQGALETQYF.

This chain joins TRBV5-5 and TRBJ2-5; a possible D gene is TRBD2 (6 bases). V lost 3 bases and J lost 12, with 24 bases in between. The germline V gene encodes CDR1 SGHKS and CDR2 YYEKEE (reference sequence). CDR3 size: 15 residues. The CDR3 here is CASSSATPLLEREYF. CDR3 in DNA: TGTGCCAGCAGCTCGGCCACTCCTCTACTGGAGCGGGAGTACTTC.

CDR3 in DNA: TGTGCCAGCAGCCCCCGACCTCGGGGGGGATATAGCAATCAGCCCCAGCATTTT. This codes for CASSPRPRGGYSNQPQHF. The rearrangement links TRBV7-8 to TRBJ1-5; D is possibly TRBD1 (5 bases). Between the trimmed V and J ends, which lost 5 bases and 0 bases, there was a span of 20 bases. CDR3 size: 18 residues. Germline CDR1 and CDR2: SGHVS and FQNEAQ.

The chain is built from TRBV4-1 and TRBJ2-5, with TRBD2 identical over 8 bases. The V and J ends lost 1 base and 1 base, in that order; junction bases with no gene match: 11. CDR3 length: 18 residues. Germline loops: CDR1 MGHRA, CDR2 YSYEKL. The DNA of the CDR3 is TGCGCCAGCAGCCAAGGCGTACTCGGCGGGGGGACCCAAGAGACCCAGTACTTC. Translating gives CASSQGVLGGGTQETQYF.

This clone was seen a handful of times. This chain joins TRBV4-1 and TRBJ1-4; no definite D call. This CDR3 has 15 amino acids. Trimming took 1 base from V and 5 from J, leaving 11 bases between them. CDR1 is MGHRA and CDR2 is YSYEKL in the germline V gene. This CDR3 is CASSQGEFENEKLFF. The CDR3 DNA sequence: TGCGCCAGCAGCCAAGGCGAGTTCGAGAATGAAAAACTGTTTTTT.

The chain uses TRBV19 and TRBJ2-4; possibly TRBD1 for D (8 bases). The CDR3 runs to 16 residues. Germline CDR1 LNHDA, CDR2 SQIVND (reference sequence). V lost 4 bases to trimming and J lost 6 bases, with 19 bases between them. This CDR3 is CASSNRAGQAANIQYF. Here the CDR3 DNA reads TGTGCCAGTAGTAATCGAGCGGGACAGGCGGCAAACATTCAGTACTTC.

This chain uses TRBV28 with TRBJ1-2; TRBD1 matches at 12 bases. There are 16 residues in the CDR3. V gave up 6 bases and J gave up 4 bases; unmatched junction bases: 9. Germline V gene lookup returns CDR1 MDHEN and CDR2 SYDVKM. In DNA form, the CDR3 reads TGTGCCAGCAGACTCTCTGGGACAGGGGGCCTCTATGGCTACACCTTC. Its translation is CASRLSGTGGLYGYTF.

This clone has just a few counts. The chain combines TRBV5-1 with TRBJ2-7; 10 nucleotides agree with TRBD1. The CDR3 has 14 residues. Per germline, CDR1 SGHRS and CDR2 YFSETQ. V was clipped by 4 bases and J by 3 bases; unmatched bases: 4. The CDR3 sequence is CASSGQGVNYEQYF. The CDR3 DNA reads as TGCGCCAGCAGCGGACAGGGGGTCAACTACGAGCAGTACTTC.

The chain recombines TRBV6-5 with TRBJ2-2, with a weak D call TRBD1 (6 bases). V lost 0 bases to trimming and J lost 2 bases, with 10 bases between them. This CDR3 has 16 residues. Germline V gives CDR1 MNHEY, CDR2 SVGAGI. The CDR3 DNA is TGTGCCAGCAGTTACTCGCCAGGGGCTAACACCGGGGAGCTGTTTTTT. This translates into CASSYSPGANTGELFF.

V and J are TRBV6-1 and TRBJ2-3; the D gene is possibly TRBD1 (5 bases). Trimming left V 4 bases short and J 2 bases short, with 13 bases between. The CDR3 sequence is 15 residues long. The germline V gene has CDR1 MNHNS and CDR2 SASEGT. DNA of the CDR3: TGTGCCAGCAGTGCCGGCAAGGGGTACACAGATACGCAGTATTTT. Its protein is CASSAGKGYTDTQYF.

The chain recombines TRBV5-1 with TRBJ1-1, with D unresolved. Germline V lookup: CDR1 SGHRS, CDR2 YFSETQ. The CDR3 covers 14 residues. Trimming removed 3 bases from V and 1 base from J, with 10 bases in between. The CDR3: CASSSLLGNTEAFF. As DNA, the CDR3 is TGCGCCAGCAGCTCCCTCCTAGGGAACACTGAAGCTTTCTTT.

This chain joins TRBV6-1 and TRBJ2-5, with 8 bases lining up with TRBD2. This CDR3 contains 15 residues. CDR1 MNHNS and CDR2 SASEGT come from the germline V gene. Trimming took 4 bases from V and 2 from J; bases not matched to a gene: 6. In nucleotides, the CDR3 is TGTGCCAGCAGTGGGGAGCGGGGGTTTCAAGAGACCCAGTACTTC. This codes for CASSGERGFQETQYF.